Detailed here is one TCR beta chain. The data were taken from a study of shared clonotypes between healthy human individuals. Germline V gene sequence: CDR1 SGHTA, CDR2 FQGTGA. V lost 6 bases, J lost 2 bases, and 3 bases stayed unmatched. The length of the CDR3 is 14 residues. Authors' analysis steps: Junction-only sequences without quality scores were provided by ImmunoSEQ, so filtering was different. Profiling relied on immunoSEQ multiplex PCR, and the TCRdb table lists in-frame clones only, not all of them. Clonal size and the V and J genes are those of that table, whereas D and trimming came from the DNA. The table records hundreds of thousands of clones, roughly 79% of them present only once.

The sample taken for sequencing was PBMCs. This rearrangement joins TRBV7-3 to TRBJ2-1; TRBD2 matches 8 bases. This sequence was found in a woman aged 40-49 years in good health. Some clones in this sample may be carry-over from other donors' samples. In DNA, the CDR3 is TGTGCCAGCAGTTCTAGCGGGCCCTACAATGAGCAGTTCTTC. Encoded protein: CASSSSGPYNEQFF.